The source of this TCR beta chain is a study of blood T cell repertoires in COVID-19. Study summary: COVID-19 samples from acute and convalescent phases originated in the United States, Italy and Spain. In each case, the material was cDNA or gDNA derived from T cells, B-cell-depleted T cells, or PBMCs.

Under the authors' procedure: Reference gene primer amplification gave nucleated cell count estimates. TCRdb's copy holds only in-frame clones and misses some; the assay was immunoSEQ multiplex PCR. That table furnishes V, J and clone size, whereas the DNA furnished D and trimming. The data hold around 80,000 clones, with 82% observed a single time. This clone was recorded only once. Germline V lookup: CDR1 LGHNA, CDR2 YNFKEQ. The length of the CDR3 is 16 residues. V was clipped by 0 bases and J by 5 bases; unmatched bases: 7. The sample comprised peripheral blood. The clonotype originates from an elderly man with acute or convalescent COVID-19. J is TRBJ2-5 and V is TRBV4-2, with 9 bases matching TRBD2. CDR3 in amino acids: CASSQDHAGGQETQYF. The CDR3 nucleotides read TGTGCCAGCAGCCAAGATCACGCGGGGGGGCAGGAGACCCAGTACTTC.